Listed here are 9 T cell receptor beta chains from one sample, sequenced in a study of blood T cell repertoires in COVID-19. The assay was immunoSEQ multiplex PCR, and TCRdb's table has in-frame clones only and misses some. The repertoire holds about 100,000 clones, with 70% to 90% as singletons. The sequencing sample was made of peripheral blood. The receptors come from a man in his forties or fifties with active or convalescent COVID-19.

V is TRBV29-1 and J is TRBJ1-5; D is unresolved. CDR3 length equals 13 residues. CDR1 and CDR2 from the germline V gene are SQVTM and ANQGSEA. Trimming stripped 4 bases from V and 11 bases from J, with 18 bases between. CDR3 protein: CSVGAADGRAQHF. CDR3 in DNA: TGCAGCGTTGGGGCAGCGGACGGCCGGGCCCAGCATTTT.

V is TRBV5-4 and J is TRBJ1-2; 10 bases align to TRBD1. CDR3 length: 15 amino acids. The V gene end was trimmed by 4 bases and the J gene end by 2 bases; junction bases not matched to a gene: 5. Germline-derived CDR1 and CDR2 are SGHNT and YYREEE (reference sequence). Here the CDR3 reads CASSNSDRGNYGYTF. In DNA form, the CDR3 reads TGTGCCAGCAGCAATTCGGACAGGGGGAACTATGGCTACACCTTC.

The chain joins TRBV5-4 to TRBJ2-1; D remains unclear. The germline gives CDR1 SGHNT, CDR2 YYREEE (reference sequence). The CDR3 has 15 residues. Trimming removed 4 bases from V and 7 bases from J, with 18 bases in between. Here the CDR3 reads CASSLRTSLANEQFF. For the CDR3, the DNA is TGTGCCAGCAGCCTTCGAACTTCGCTTGCAAATGAGCAGTTCTTC.

V gene TRBV19 combines with J gene TRBJ2-7, with 10 bases lining up with TRBD1. This CDR3 region has 16 residues. Germline assignment: CDR1 LNHDA and CDR2 SQIVND (reference sequence). The junction had 10 bases not matched to a gene; V was cut back by 5 bases and J by 3 bases. In nucleotides, the CDR3 is TGTGCCAGTAGTTCCGGGACAGGGGTCGGACACTACGAGCAGTACTTC. It specifies CASSSGTGVGHYEQYF.

The rearrangement joins TRBV7-6 to TRBJ1-3; D is undetermined. CDR1 is SGHVS, CDR2 FNYEAQ, per germline. This CDR3 comprises 11 residues. Trimming took off 6 bases at V and 8 bases at J, with 8 bases between the two ends. CDR3 bases: TGTGCCAGCAGTCGGTTAGACACCATATATTTT. This sequence encodes CASSRLDTIYF.

The V gene is TRBV19, the J gene TRBJ2-1, with 7 nucleotides matching TRBD2. Germline assignment: CDR1 LNHDA and CDR2 SQIVND (reference sequence). Trimming at V came to 2 bases and at J to 9 bases, leaving 13 bases not matched to a gene. The CDR3 is made up of 16 amino acids. The CDR3 region is CASSIPAGAPGGEQFF. The CDR3 nucleotides read TGTGCCAGTAGTATACCTGCGGGAGCCCCGGGGGGTGAGCAGTTCTTC.

This clone was counted only a few times. The V call is TRBV5-1, the J call TRBJ1-1; perhaps TRBD1 as D (6 bases). Germline V gives CDR1 SGHRS, CDR2 YFSETQ. This CDR3 contains 13 residues. V lost 5 bases and J 7 bases, leaving 15 bases between the germline ends. DNA of the CDR3: TGCGCCAGCAGTACTTCAGGGGACGGTGAAGCTTTCTTT. This codes for CASSTSGDGEAFF.

The chain is built from TRBV11-3 and TRBJ2-3, with TRBD2 identical over 8 bases. Looked up from germline, CDR1 is SGHNT and CDR2 is YENEEA. This CDR3 contains 14 residues. Losses at the gene ends were 5 bases for V and 3 bases for J; bases not matched to a gene: 4. The CDR3 coding sequence is TGTGCCAGCAGCCGTAGCGGGATAACAGATACGCAGTATTTT. It yields the protein CASSRSGITDTQYF.

The rearrangement links TRBV30 to TRBJ2-7; 7 bases fit TRBD1. Germline CDR1 and CDR2: GTSNPN and SVGIG (reference sequence). The CDR3 is 11 amino acids. J was trimmed by 6 bases and V by 3 bases; bases with no gene match: 2. The CDR3 nucleotides read TGTGCCTGGAGGAGACAGGGCGAGCAGTACTTC. Amino acids: CAWRRQGEQYF.